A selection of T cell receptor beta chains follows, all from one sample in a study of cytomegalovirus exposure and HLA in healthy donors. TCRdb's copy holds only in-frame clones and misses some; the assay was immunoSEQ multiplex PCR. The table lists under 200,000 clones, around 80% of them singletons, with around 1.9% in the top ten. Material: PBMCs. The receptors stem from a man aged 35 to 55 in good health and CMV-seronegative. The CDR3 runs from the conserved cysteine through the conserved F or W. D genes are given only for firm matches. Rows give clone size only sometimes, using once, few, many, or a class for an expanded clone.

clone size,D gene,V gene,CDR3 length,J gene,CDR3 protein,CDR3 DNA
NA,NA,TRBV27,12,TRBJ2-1,CASYAGHNEQFF,TGTGCCAGTTATGCGGGTCACAATGAGCAGTTCTTC
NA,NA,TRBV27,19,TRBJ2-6,CASSFKGSETFSGANVLTF,TGTGCCAGCAGTTTTAAGGGGTCCGAAACCTTCTCTGGGGCCAACGTCCTGACTTTC
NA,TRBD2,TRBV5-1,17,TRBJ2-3,CASSLSLGGSGADTQYF,TGCGCCAGCAGCTTGTCCCTTGGCGGGAGCGGGGCAGATACGCAGTATTTT
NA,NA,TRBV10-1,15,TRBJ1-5,CASSMQTGGNQPQHF,TGCGCCAGCAGTATGCAGACGGGGGGCAATCAGCCCCAGCATTTT
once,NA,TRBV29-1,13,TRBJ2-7,CSVEDRSSFQQYF,TGCAGCGTTGAAGATCGTTCCAGTTTCCAGCAGTACTTC
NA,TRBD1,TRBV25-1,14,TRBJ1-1,CASSGTGGVAEAFF,TGTGCCAGCAGTGGGACAGGGGGTGTCGCTGAAGCTTTCTTT
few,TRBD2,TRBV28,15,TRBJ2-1,CASSLAGTSYNEQFF,TGTGCCAGCAGTCTAGCGGGAACGTCCTACAATGAGCAGTTCTTC
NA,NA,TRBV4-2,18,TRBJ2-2,CASSQQMLGGGGTGELFF,TGTGCCAGCAGCCAGCAGATGTTGGGGGGCGGGGGCACCGGGGAGCTGTTTTTT
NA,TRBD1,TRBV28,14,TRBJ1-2,CASSRDSIRSGYTF,TGTGCCAGCAGCCGGGACAGTATCCGCTCTGGCTACACCTTC
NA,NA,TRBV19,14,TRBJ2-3,CASSIPTSPDTQYF,TGTGCCAGTAGTATCCCCACTAGTCCGGATACGCAGTATTTT
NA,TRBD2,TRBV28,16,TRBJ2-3,CASSLLAGGQEGTQYF,TGTGCCAGCAGTTTATTGGCGGGAGGGCAAGAGGGTACGCAGTATTTT
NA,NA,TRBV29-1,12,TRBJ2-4,CRDGATKNIQYF,TGCAGGGATGGGGCAACCAAAAACATTCAGTACTTC
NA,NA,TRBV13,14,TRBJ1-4,CASSFKTINEKLFF,TGTGCCAGCAGCTTTAAGACTATTAATGAAAAACTGTTTTTT
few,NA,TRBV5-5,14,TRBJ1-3,CASSSLTGGNTIYF,TGTGCCAGCAGCTCTTTAACGGGAGGAAACACCATATATTTT
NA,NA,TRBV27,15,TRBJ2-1,CASSFGQISYNEQFF,TGTGCCAGCAGTTTCGGACAAATATCCTACAATGAGCAGTTCTTC
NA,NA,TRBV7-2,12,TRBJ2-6,CASSRRANVLTF,TGTGCCAGCAGCCGTCGGGCCAACGTCCTGACTTTC
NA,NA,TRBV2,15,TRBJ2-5,CASSESVQGYGTQYF,TGTGCCAGCAGCGAGTCGGTGCAGGGATATGGGACCCAGTACTTC
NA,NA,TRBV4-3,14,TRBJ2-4,CASSQDLAKNIQYF,TGCGCCAGCAGCCAAGACCTAGCCAAAAACATTCAGTACTTC
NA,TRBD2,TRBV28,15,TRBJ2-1,CASSLPSGAYNEQFF,TGTGCCAGCAGTTTGCCTAGCGGGGCCTACAATGAGCAGTTCTTC
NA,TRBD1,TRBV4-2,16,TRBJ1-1,CASSLEPGQGNTEAFF,TGTGCCAGCAGCCTAGAGCCGGGACAGGGGAACACTGAAGCTTTCTTT
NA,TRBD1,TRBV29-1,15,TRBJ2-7,CSAVGGQGEPYEQYF,TGCAGCGCCGTGGGGGGACAGGGGGAACCCTACGAGCAGTACTTC
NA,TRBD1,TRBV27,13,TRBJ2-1,CASSSTGVGEQFF,TGTGCCAGCAGTTCGACAGGGGTGGGTGAGCAGTTCTTC
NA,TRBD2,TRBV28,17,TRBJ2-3,CASSLHWLAGGVDTQYF,TGTGCCAGCAGTTTACATTGGCTAGCGGGAGGAGTAGATACGCAGTATTTT
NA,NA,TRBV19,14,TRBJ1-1,CAIKKEFSNTEAFF,TGTGCCATCAAAAAAGAGTTCTCGAACACTGAAGCTTTCTTT
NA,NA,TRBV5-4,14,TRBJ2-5,CASSFRQNQETQYF,TGTGCCAGCAGCTTCCGACAGAACCAAGAGACCCAGTACTTC
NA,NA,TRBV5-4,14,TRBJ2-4,CASSWEYGVNVADF,TGTGCCAGCAGCTGGGAGTACGGTGTGAATGTCGCGGACTTC
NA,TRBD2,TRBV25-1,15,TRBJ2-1,CASSEGVAGVHEQFF,TGTGCCAGCAGTGAAGGGGTAGCGGGAGTCCATGAGCAGTTCTTC
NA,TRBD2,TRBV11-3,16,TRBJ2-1,CASSFRASGRGNEQFF,TGTGCCAGCAGCTTTCGGGCTAGCGGGAGGGGAAATGAGCAGTTCTTC
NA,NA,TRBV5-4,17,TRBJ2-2,CASSPTRVRLNTGELFF,TGTGCCAGCAGTCCAACTCGGGTCCGACTGAACACCGGGGAGCTGTTTTTT
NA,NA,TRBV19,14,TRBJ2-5,CASSPGQIQETQYF,TGTGCCAGTAGTCCCGGACAAATACAAGAGACCCAGTACTTC
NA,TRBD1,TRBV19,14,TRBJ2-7,CASSPQGEFYEQYF,TGTGCCAGTAGTCCACAGGGGGAATTCTACGAGCAGTACTTC
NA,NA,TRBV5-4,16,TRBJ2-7,CASSPDRLRGLDEQYF,TGTGCCAGCAGCCCGGATCGGCTAAGGGGCTTGGACGAGCAGTACTTC
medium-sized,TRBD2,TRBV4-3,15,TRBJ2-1,CASKGHWLAGSEQFF,TGCGCCAGCAAGGGGCACTGGCTAGCGGGAAGTGAGCAGTTCTTC
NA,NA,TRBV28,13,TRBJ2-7,CASSLGRLNEQYF,TGTGCCAGCAGTTTAGGCAGACTTAACGAGCAGTACTTC
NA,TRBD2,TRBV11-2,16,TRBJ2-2,CASTALAGGTTGELFF,TGTGCCAGCACCGCACTAGCGGGAGGCACCACCGGGGAGCTGTTTTTT
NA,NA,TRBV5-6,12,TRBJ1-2,CASSLPVGGYTF,TGTGCCAGCAGCTTACCAGTGGGCGGCTACACCTTC
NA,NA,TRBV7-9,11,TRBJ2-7,CASSKEAEQYF,TGTGCCAGCAGCAAAGAGGCCGAGCAGTACTTC
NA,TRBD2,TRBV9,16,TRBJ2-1,CASSVVLAGGHNEQFF,TGTGCCAGCAGCGTAGTCCTAGCGGGAGGACATAATGAGCAGTTCTTC
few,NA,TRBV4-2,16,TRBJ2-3,CASSLLVEGSTDTQYF,TGTGCCAGCAGCCTCTTGGTGGAGGGCAGCACAGATACGCAGTATTTT
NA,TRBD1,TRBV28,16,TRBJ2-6,CASSLIQGAGANVLTF,TGTGCCAGCAGTTTAATCCAGGGGGCTGGGGCCAACGTCCTGACTTTC
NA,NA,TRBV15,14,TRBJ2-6,CATSILSGANVLTF,TGTGCCACCAGCATCCTCTCTGGGGCCAACGTCCTGACTTTC
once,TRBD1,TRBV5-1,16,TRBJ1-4,CASSLQGDATNEKLFF,TGCGCCAGCAGCTTGCAGGGGGATGCAACTAATGAAAAACTGTTTTTT
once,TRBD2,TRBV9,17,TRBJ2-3,CASSVEASGRVTDTQYF,TGTGCCAGCAGCGTAGAGGCTAGCGGGAGAGTAACAGATACGCAGTATTTT
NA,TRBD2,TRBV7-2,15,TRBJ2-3,CATDPTSGILDTQYF,TGTGCCACCGACCCCACTAGCGGGATATTAGATACGCAGTATTTT